This T cell receptor (beta chain) is drawn from a study of CD4 T cells in relation to SARS-CoV-2 and coronaviruses. Using immunoSEQ multiplex PCR, the repertoire was profiled, and TCRdb retains in-frame clones only, with some absent. The sample yields around 22,000 clones, 70% to 80% seen once. The unexposed donors gave CD4+ T cells in 2011-2018, prior to COVID-19. The cells were cultured for over eight days before CD4+ T cells were isolated. The table lists this clone with a count of one. Its matching antigen is unknown. This CDR3 comprises 13 residues. Trimming took 6 bases from V and 6 from J, leaving 12 bases between them.

The chain is built from TRBV12-3 or TRBV12-4 and TRBJ1-5; D unclear. The TCR was taken from a human donor in good health. The sample consisted of CD4+ T cells from PBMCs, cultured in vitro. CDR3 residues: CASSLMRIQPQHF. The CDR3 nucleotides are TGTGCCAGCAGCCTCATGCGGATTCAGCCCCAGCATTTT.